The T cell receptor (beta chain) under discussion was sequenced for a study of blood T cells in healthy people across ages. Broader study findings: Unsorted PBMC input precluded a conclusive naive versus antigen-experienced comparison.

A word on this clonotype: The antigen remains undetermined.

The V gene end was trimmed by 0 bases and the J gene end by 6 bases; junction bases not matched to a gene: 8. The CDR3 length is 16 residues. The germline V gene encodes CDR1 LGHNA and CDR2 YNFKEQ. With a J-beta primer mix and a sample-barcoded 5' primer, a second PCR ran about 7 to 12 cycles. TCRdb reanalysed the 5' RACE reads using MiXCR and keeps one entry per CDR3 protein. The sample has approximately 780,000 distinct CDR3 sequences; 20% to 30% are singletons. These data were also reused for a study on T cells of mothers and their children. Per that study: Related and unrelated pairs show similar shaping of TCR recombination output by thymic selection.

The receptor comes from a boy younger than 18 in good health. The V and J genes are TRBV4-2 and TRBJ2-1, with 7 positions matching TRBD1. The material sequenced was blood. Here the CDR3 DNA reads TGTGCCAGCAGCCAAGATAGCACAGGGGCGAGCAATGAGCAGTTCTTC. Translating it yields CASSQDSTGASNEQFF.